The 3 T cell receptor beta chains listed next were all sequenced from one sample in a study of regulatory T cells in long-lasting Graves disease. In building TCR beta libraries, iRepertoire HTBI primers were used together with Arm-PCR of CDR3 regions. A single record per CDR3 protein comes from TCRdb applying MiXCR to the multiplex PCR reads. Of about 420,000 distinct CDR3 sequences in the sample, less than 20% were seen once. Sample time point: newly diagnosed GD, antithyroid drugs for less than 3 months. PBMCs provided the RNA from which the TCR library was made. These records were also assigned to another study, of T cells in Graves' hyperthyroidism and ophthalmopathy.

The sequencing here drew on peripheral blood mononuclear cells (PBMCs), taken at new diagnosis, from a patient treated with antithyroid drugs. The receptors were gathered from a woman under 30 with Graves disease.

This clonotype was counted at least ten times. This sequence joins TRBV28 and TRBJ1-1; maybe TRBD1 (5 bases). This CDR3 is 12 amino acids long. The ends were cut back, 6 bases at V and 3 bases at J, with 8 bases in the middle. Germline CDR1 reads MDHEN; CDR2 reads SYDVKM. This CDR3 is CASRLGDTEAFF. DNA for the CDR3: TGTGCCAGCAGATTGGGGGACACTGAAGCTTTCTTT.

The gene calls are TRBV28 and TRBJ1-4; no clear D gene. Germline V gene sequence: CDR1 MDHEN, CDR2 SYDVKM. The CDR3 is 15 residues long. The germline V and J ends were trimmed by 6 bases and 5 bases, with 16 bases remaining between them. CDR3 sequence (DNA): TGTGCCAGCAGCCTCCTGGACGTGGGGAATGAAAAACTGTTTTTT. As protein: CASSLLDVGNEKLFF.

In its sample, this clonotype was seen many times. CDR3 residues: CASSVAPTSGRYNEQFF. The DNA for the CDR3 is TGTGCCAGCAGCGTAGCTCCGACTAGCGGGAGGTACAATGAGCAGTTCTTC. This chain joins TRBV9 and TRBJ2-1; the match to TRBD2 covers 13 bases. V lost 0 bases, J lost 4 bases, and 4 bases stayed unmatched. The germline V gene has CDR1 SGDLS and CDR2 YYNGEE. The CDR3 has 17 amino acids.